This T cell receptor beta chain is drawn from a study of blood T cell repertoires in COVID-19. Across the whole study: COVID-19 samples, acute and convalescent, were from the United States, Italy and Spain. Sample material is recorded as cDNA or gDNA derived from T cells, B-cell-depleted T cells, or PBMCs.

The junction had 6 bases not matched to a gene; V was cut back by 2 bases and J by 10 bases. The CDR3 length is 14 residues. Germline CDR1 and CDR2: SGHTA and FQGNSA. Per the original methods: Amplified reference gene primers provided the basis for estimating nucleated cell counts. Using immunoSEQ multiplex PCR, the repertoire was profiled, and TCRdb retains in-frame clones only, with some absent. Clonal size and the V and J genes are those of that table, whereas D and trimming came from the DNA. The table includes hundreds of thousands of clones, about four fifths detected once. Sequencing was carried out using peripheral blood. V is TRBV7-2 and J is TRBJ2-1; TRBD2 matches at 9 bases. The clonotype was recovered from a woman older than 75 with COVID-19, enrolled during active disease. DNA of the CDR3: TGTGCCAGCAGCTTACAGCGGGGGGTACAGGAGCAGTTCTTC. Amino acids: CASSLQRGVQEQFF. The entire variable domain, with the rest obtained from reference TRBV7-2 and TRBJ2-1, is as follows: GAGVSQSPSNKVTEKGKDVELRCDPISGHTALYWYRQSLGQGLEFLIYFQGNSAPDKSGLPSDRFSAERTGGSVSTLTIQRTQQEDSAVYLCASSLQRGVQEQFFGPGTRLTVL.